The 19 T cell receptor beta chains below come from one sample, sequenced in a study of CD8+ T cells in alopecia areata. The authors extracted RNA and reverse transcribed it into cDNA as the sequencing template. Repertoires were generated with immunoSEQ multiplex PCR, while TCRdb's copy carries only in-frame clones and drops some. The sample has 150,000 to 200,000 clones, about three fifths seen once. The treatment: oral pan-JAK inhibitor, 5-10 mg twice daily. Source: CD4+ T cells sorted from blood, taken at roughly week 49, from a patient treated with tofacitinib. The receptor source for this set is a human donor with alopecia areata.

The gene calls are TRBV5-1 and TRBJ1-6; D not certain. V lost 3 bases and J lost 10, with 8 bases in between. The CDR3 runs 12 residues. Germline V CDR1 and CDR2: SGHRS, YFSETQ. For the CDR3, the DNA is TGCGCCAGCAGCTCCGGTGACTCACCCCTCCACTTT. Translation gives CASSSGDSPLHF. Supplemented by reference TRBV5-1 and TRBJ1-6, the full variable domain reads KAGVTQTPRYLIKTRGQQVTLSCSPISGHRSVSWYQQTPGQGLQFLFEYFSETQRNKGNFPGRFSGRQFSNSRSEMNVSTLELGDSALYLCASSSGDSPLHFGNGTRLTVT.

The chain combines TRBV7-9 with TRBJ1-5; D may be TRBD1 (5 bases). This CDR3 spans 16 amino acids. Germline V gives CDR1 SEHNR, CDR2 FQNEAQ (reference sequence). V gave up 1 base and J gave up 1 base, with 11 bases separating them. CDR3 DNA: TGTGCCAGCAGCTTAGGCTCGGCAGGGAGCAATCAGCCCCAGCATTTT. Encoded protein: CASSLGSAGSNQPQHF.

The J gene is TRBJ2-7, the V gene TRBV7-6; 10 bases are shared with TRBD2. Germline CDR1 is SGHVS and CDR2 is FNYEAQ. The CDR3 extends over 16 amino acids. V lost 1 base and J lost 1; bases outside the gene matches: 4. CDR3 residues: CASSLGPSGGSYEQYF. DNA of the CDR3: TGTGCCAGCAGCTTAGGTCCTAGCGGGGGTTCCTACGAGCAGTACTTC.

V and J are TRBV5-4 and TRBJ2-5, with 10 nucleotides matching TRBD1. Trimming cost V 4 bases and J 5 bases; bases outside gene matches: 5. The CDR3 runs to 14 residues. Germline lookup yields CDR1 SGHNT and CDR2 YYREEE (reference sequence). The CDR3 DNA sequence: TGTGCCAGCAGCGACAGGGGGCGATGGGAGACCCAGTACTTC. It encodes CASSDRGRWETQYF.

This chain connects TRBV15 to TRBJ1-1; D uncertain. Trimming pared 1 base from V and 10 bases from J, leaving 16 bases between. Germline lookup yields CDR1 LNHNV and CDR2 YYDKDF (reference sequence). The CDR3 totals 14 residues. The CDR3 protein is CATSRVGNPGRAFF. The CDR3 region has the DNA TGTGCCACCAGCAGAGTGGGAAACCCGGGGAGAGCTTTCTTT. Complete variable domain (other parts from reference TRBV15 and TRBJ1-1): DAMVIQNPRYQVTQFGKPVTLSCSQTLNHNVMYWYQQKSSQAPKLLFHYYDKDFNNEADTPDNFQSRRPNTSFCFLDIRSPGLGDTAMYLCATSRVGNPGRAFFGQGTRLTVV.

This chain joins TRBV29-1 and TRBJ2-2; unclear D gene. The CDR3 is 12 residues long. Between the trimmed V and J ends, which lost 6 bases and 3 bases, there was a span of 8 bases. CDR1 SQVTM and CDR2 ANQGSEA come from the germline V gene. The CDR3 DNA sequence: TGCAGCGTGGCAAGGGACACCGGGGAGCTGTTTTTT. It encodes CSVARDTGELFF.

This rearrangement joins TRBV7-3 to TRBJ2-1; D ambiguous. The CDR3 runs 13 residues. Trimming shortened V by 5 bases and J by 6 bases, and 11 bases separated the two germline ends. Looked up from germline, CDR1 is SGHTA and CDR2 is FQGTGA. The CDR3 sequence is CASSHGPPNEQFF. The CDR3 nucleotides read TGTGCCAGCAGCCACGGACCCCCCAATGAGCAGTTCTTC.

The V and J genes are TRBV15 and TRBJ2-3; D not resolved. This CDR3 region has 14 residues. Between the trimmed V and J ends, which lost 1 base and 1 base, there was a span of 6 bases. Per germline, CDR1 LNHNV and CDR2 YYDKDF (reference sequence). The CDR3 region is CATSRAGGTDTQYF. The CDR3 region has the DNA TGTGCCACCAGCAGAGCTGGGGGCACAGATACGCAGTATTTT.

The chain joins TRBV11-2 to TRBJ2-2; unclear D gene. V was shortened by 0 bases and J by 4 bases, with 6 bases between the two germline ends. The CDR3 length is 14 residues. Germline CDR1 and CDR2: SGHAT and FQNNGV. The CDR3 protein is CASSLERFTGELFF. The CDR3 DNA reads TGTGCCAGCAGCTTAGAGCGCTTCACCGGGGAGCTGTTTTTT. Filled out from reference TRBV11-2 and TRBJ2-2, the complete variable domain reads EAGVAQSPRYKIIEKRQSVAFWCNPISGHATLYWYQQILGQGPKLLIQFQNNGVVDDSQLPKDRFSAERLKGVDSTLKIQPAKLEDSAVYLCASSLERFTGELFFGEGSRLTVL.

V usage is TRBV30 and J usage is TRBJ2-7, with D unclear. Trimming stripped 3 bases from V and 2 bases from J, with 14 bases between. The CDR3 runs 14 residues. Germline loops: CDR1 GTSNPN, CDR2 SVGIG (reference sequence). The chain's CDR3 is CAWRGSRTTYEQYF. CDR3 bases: TGTGCCTGGAGAGGAAGCCGGACCACCTACGAGCAGTACTTC. Full variable domain (outside the CDR3, taken from reference TRBV30 and TRBJ2-7): SQTIHQWPATLVQPVGSPLSLECTVEGTSNPNLYWYRQAAGRGLQLLFYSVGIGQISSEVPQNLSASRPQDRQFILSSKKLLLSDSGFYLCAWRGSRTTYEQYFGPGTRLTVT.

J is TRBJ2-1 and V is TRBV29-1, with 8 bases lining up with TRBD2. Germline V gene data show CDR1 as SQVTM and CDR2 as ANQGSEA. The CDR3 extends over 14 amino acids. Unmatched junction bases numbered 6, after V lost 8 bases and J lost 0 bases. CDR3 DNA sequence: TGCAGCTTCGCGGGGGGTCCCTCCTACAATGAGCAGTTCTTC. Residues: CSFAGGPSYNEQFF.

In nucleotides, the CDR3 is TGTGCCAGCAGCCTGGGGCCCTACACAGATACGCAGTATTTT. This encodes CASSLGPYTDTQYF. The rearrangement uses TRBV7-2 and TRBJ2-3, with D perhaps TRBD1 (5 bases). V was cut by 5 bases and J by 2 bases, with 11 bases left in between. Per the germline V gene, CDR1 is SGHTA and CDR2 is FQGNSA. The CDR3 spans 14 residues.

J is TRBJ1-2 and V is TRBV30; D not resolved. This CDR3 has 13 residues. Germline V gene sequence: CDR1 GTSNPN, CDR2 SVGIG (reference sequence). The V end lost 0 bases, the J end lost 7 bases, and 12 bases lay between the germline ends. DNA of the CDR3: TGTGCCTGGAGTGTTGTAGACACCGGTGGCTACACCTTC. Protein sequence: CAWSVVDTGGYTF.

Here the CDR3 reads CASSAGLRKGEQYF. CDR3 sequence (DNA): TGCGCCAGCAGCGCCGGACTGCGCAAGGGAGAGCAGTACTTC. The chain links TRBV5-1 to TRBJ2-7, with D possibly being TRBD2 (5 bases). Per germline, CDR1 SGHRS and CDR2 YFSETQ. Trimming took 4 bases from V and 7 from J, leaving 18 bases between them. This CDR3 comprises 14 residues.

The rearrangement uses TRBV30 and TRBJ1-2; D is perhaps TRBD1 (5 bases). Germline V gene lookup returns CDR1 GTSNPN and CDR2 SVGIG (reference sequence). There are 12 residues in the CDR3. Trimming pared 4 bases from V and 7 bases from J, leaving 13 bases between. CDR3 nucleotide sequence: TGTGCCTGGACGAGGGGAAGTGGTGGCTACACCTTC. Translated, it gives CAWTRGSGGYTF.

The rearrangement links TRBV29-1 to TRBJ2-1; D is undetermined. The CDR3 runs to 11 residues. Trimming pared 1 base from V and 6 bases from J, leaving 4 bases between. Germline values: CDR1 SQVTM, CDR2 ANQGSEA. The CDR3 DNA follows: TGCAGCGTTGAAGCGCCCAATGAGCAGTTCTTC. Translating gives CSVEAPNEQFF.

The V call is TRBV4-1, the J call TRBJ1-1; D ambiguous. Trimming removed 0 bases from V and 3 bases from J, with 11 bases in between. The CDR3 runs to 15 residues. Germline lookup yields CDR1 MGHRA and CDR2 YSYEKL. The CDR3 sequence: CASSQDRGVYTEAFF. CDR3 bases: TGCGCCAGCAGCCAAGATCGAGGAGTTTACACTGAAGCTTTCTTT.

V gene TRBV27 combines with J gene TRBJ1-2; TRBD1 aligns across 9 bases. CDR1 and CDR2 (germline): MNHEY, SMNVEV (reference sequence). The ends lost 5 bases at V and 2 bases at J; junction bases unmatched: 3. CDR3 size: 14 residues. CDR3 bases: TGTGCCAGCAGTAGGGACAGGGTAAACTATGGCTACACCTTC. The encoded protein is CASSRDRVNYGYTF.

This clone was seen only a few times. Different DNA sequences within this sample yield the same CDR3. The chain employs TRBV29-1 and TRBJ1-1; no clear D. V lost 4 bases to trimming and J lost 0 bases, with 6 bases between them. The CDR3 covers 12 residues. Per the germline V gene, CDR1 is SQVTM and CDR2 is ANQGSEA. CDR3 amino acids: CSVGAVNTEAFF. DNA for the CDR3: TGCAGCGTTGGGGCGGTGAACACTGAAGCTTTCTTT. Variable domain in full (rest from reference TRBV29-1 and TRBJ1-1): SAVISQKPSRDICQRGTSLTIQCQVDSQVTMMFWYRQQPGQSLTLIATANQGSEATYESGFVIDKFPISRPNLTFSTLTVSNMSPEDSSIYLCSVGAVNTEAFFGQGTRLTVV.